These 25 T cell receptor beta chains were sequenced from one sample in a study of control samples from healthy donors and cancer patients. The protocol was immunoSEQ multiplex PCR, while the TCRdb copy is restricted to in-frame clones and leaves out a portion. In the table there are 65,000 to 85,000 clones, approximately 87% of which are singletons. Specimen: PBMCs. Every receptor here comes from a woman between 45 and 65 years old with head and neck cancer.

V and J are TRBV19 and TRBJ1-1; D unresolved. Per the germline V gene, CDR1 is LNHDA and CDR2 is SQIVND (reference sequence). This CDR3 has 14 residues. The germline V and J ends were trimmed by 7 bases and 0 bases, with 12 bases remaining between them. The CDR3 DNA reads TGTGCCAGTACCTCGGTGGGCATGAACACTGAAGCTTTCTTT. Translating it yields CASTSVGMNTEAFF.

The CDR3 coding sequence is TGTGCCAGCAGACCCCGACCGGGCGGGGTACAAGAGACCCAGTACTTC. Its translation is CASRPRPGGVQETQYF. The rearrangement uses TRBV6-6 and TRBJ2-5; possibly TRBD2 for D (6 bases). CDR1 is MNHNY, CDR2 SVGAGI, per germline (reference sequence). The CDR3 spans 16 residues. V was cut by 6 bases and J by 2 bases, with 19 bases left in between.

The chain couples TRBV5-1 to TRBJ1-2; no firm D call. From germline, CDR1 is SGHRS and CDR2 YFSETQ. The CDR3 has 14 residues. The V gene lost 2 bases and the J gene lost 2 bases, with 10 bases spanning the gap. Here the CDR3 DNA reads TGCGCCAGCAGCTTTTCTCCATCAAACTATGGCTACACCTTC. Translation: CASSFSPSNYGYTF.

The chain is built from TRBV18 and TRBJ1-1, with no clear D. CDR3 length: 13 residues. The V end was cut by 5 bases, the J end by 3 bases, with 10 bases between. Germline V gives CDR1 KGHSH, CDR2 LQKENI. The CDR3 sequence: CASSTSWDTEAFF. The CDR3 DNA reads TGTGCCAGCTCAACGAGTTGGGACACTGAAGCTTTCTTT.

CDR3 amino acids: CSVESKEGGRSTDTQYF. CDR3 bases: TGCAGCGTTGAATCTAAAGAAGGGGGCCGAAGCACAGATACGCAGTATTTT. The chain is built from TRBV29-1 and TRBJ2-3; 7 bases map to TRBD1. The CDR3 is made up of 17 amino acids. The V gene's germline CDR1 is SQVTM and CDR2 ANQGSEA. V dropped 2 bases and J dropped 0; count of bases not matched to a gene: 11.

The chain recombines TRBV5-4 with TRBJ2-4, with 8 bases fitting TRBD1. Germline CDR1 SGHNT, CDR2 YYREEE (reference sequence). The CDR3 runs to 16 residues. V dropped 5 bases and J dropped 0; count of bases not matched to a gene: 7. The CDR3 loop reads CASSHAGGRAKNIQYF. CDR3 DNA sequence: TGTGCCAGCAGTCATGCAGGGGGCAGAGCCAAAAACATTCAGTACTTC.

This clone appeared a few times. This rearrangement joins TRBV3-1 (or the pseudogene TRBV3-2) to TRBJ1-6; 7 nucleotides match TRBD1. The junction had 10 bases not matched to a gene; V was cut back by 4 bases and J by 4 bases. CDR3 length: 17 residues. Germline CDR1 is LGHDT and CDR2 is YNNKEL (reference sequence). The chain's CDR3 is CASSRRRQGRYNSPLHF. The CDR3 DNA is TGTGCCAGCAGCCGTAGAAGACAGGGCCGATATAATTCACCCCTCCACTTT.

This clone was found a few times. V and J are TRBV7-9 and TRBJ2-5; D is perhaps TRBD2 (7 bases). The V gene lost 3 bases and the J gene lost 2 bases, with 13 bases spanning the gap. The CDR3 covers 15 residues. Germline V gives CDR1 SEHNR, CDR2 FQNEAQ (reference sequence). CDR3 in DNA: TGTGCCAGCAGCTTCCAGGGGCGGGAGCAAGAGACCCAGTACTTC. Translating gives CASSFQGREQETQYF.

The chain couples TRBV6-6 to TRBJ2-1; D not resolved. Germline CDR1 is MNHNY and CDR2 is SVGAGI (reference sequence). The CDR3 covers 14 residues. The V end was cut by 2 bases, the J end by 3 bases, with 8 bases between. CDR3 bases: TGTGCCAGCAGTTACGCGGAGATCTACAATGAGCAGTTCTTC. This sequence encodes CASSYAEIYNEQFF.

The chain is built from TRBV12-5 and TRBJ2-1; no reliable D call. CDR1 is LGHNT, CDR2 FRNRAP, per germline. The CDR3 totals 11 residues. V shed 2 bases and J shed 8 bases, with 4 bases lying between them. The CDR3 region has the DNA TGTGCTAGTGGTTTGCATGATGAGCAGTTCTTC. This sequence encodes CASGLHDEQFF.

The CDR3 DNA sequence: TGTGCCAGCAGCCAACGGGCGGGATCTGGAAACACCATATATTTT. Amino acids: CASSQRAGSGNTIYF. The chain has TRBV16 and TRBJ1-3; no clear D gene. The CDR3 has 15 residues. The V gene's germline CDR1 is KGHSY and CDR2 FQNENV. V lost 2 bases and J lost 1, with 9 bases in between.

This sequence joins TRBV5-4 and TRBJ2-6, with D possibly TRBD2 on 7 matching bases. CDR1 and CDR2 (germline): SGHNT, YYREEE (reference sequence). The V and J ends lost 6 bases and 10 bases respectively, with 20 bases between them. The CDR3 contains 15 residues. The CDR3 DNA sequence: TGTGCCAGCAACGAGGGGGGGCCCGAGCGAAACGTCCTGACTTTC. It is translated as CASNEGGPERNVLTF.

In the case of this clone: The same CDR3 can be traced to other DNA sequences in this sample. The J gene is TRBJ2-3, the V gene TRBV5-1, with D tentatively TRBD2 (5 bases). V was pared by 0 bases and J by 3 bases, with 8 bases between. CDR3 length equals 14 residues. Germline V CDR1 and CDR2: SGHRS, YFSETQ. CDR3 nucleotide sequence: TGCGCCAGCAGCTTGGGTGGGAGTACAGATACGCAGTATTTT. Translated, it gives CASSLGGSTDTQYF.

This chain joins TRBV2 and TRBJ1-2, with D tentatively TRBD1 (5 bases). The CDR3 runs 13 residues. V lost 5 bases, J lost 1 base, and 8 bases lay in between. CDR1 is SNHLY, CDR2 FYNNEI, per germline. CDR3 sequence reads: CASSSGHNYGYTF. The CDR3 bases are TGTGCCAGCAGTTCCGGACATAACTATGGCTACACCTTC.

V usage is TRBV15 and J usage is TRBJ2-7; TRBD1 agrees at 10 bases. The CDR3 is 18 residues long. V lost 0 bases, J lost 3 bases, and 11 bases stayed unmatched. The germline V gene has CDR1 LNHNV and CDR2 YYDKDF (reference sequence). The CDR3 bases are TGTGCCACCAGCAGAGAACCGGGACAGGGGATCCTTCGCTACGAGCAGTACTTC. Amino acid sequence: CATSREPGQGILRYEQYF.

This chain joins TRBV15 and TRBJ2-5; D might be TRBD1 (5 bases). The germline gives CDR1 LNHNV, CDR2 YYDKDF (reference sequence). Trimming stripped 0 bases from V and 1 base from J, with 12 bases between. This CDR3 region has 16 residues. DNA of the CDR3: TGTGCCACCAGCAGAGATGGGATTAGGGGCCAAGAGACCCAGTACTTC. This translates into CATSRDGIRGQETQYF.

V gene TRBV12-5 combines with J gene TRBJ1-1, with D possibly TRBD1 on 5 matching bases. The CDR3 is 16 residues long. V lost 5 bases and J lost 6, with 22 bases in between. Looked up from germline, CDR1 is LGHNT and CDR2 is FRNRAP. The CDR3 sequence is CASGPSRQLEYAEAFF. CDR3 bases: TGTGCTAGTGGTCCCTCGAGACAGCTTGAGTACGCTGAAGCTTTCTTT.

The V call is TRBV27, the J call TRBJ1-2, with D possibly TRBD1 on 5 matching bases. There are 16 residues in the CDR3. CDR1 is MNHEY and CDR2 is SMNVEV in the germline V gene (reference sequence). With 4 bases removed from V and 1 base from J, the gap between germline ends came to 16 bases. The CDR3, as DNA: TGTGCCAGCAGTTCTCCGAGGGACGGAATTAACTATGGCTACACCTTC. Its protein is CASSSPRDGINYGYTF.

The chain couples TRBV3-1 (or the pseudogene TRBV3-2) to TRBJ1-2; 7 positions match TRBD1. CDR3 length: 18 amino acids. Germline V lookup: CDR1 LGHDT, CDR2 YNNKEL (reference sequence). Trimming cost V 0 bases and J 4 bases; bases outside gene matches: 14. CDR3 amino acids: CASSQDGETSWDSYGYTF. CDR3 nucleotides: TGTGCCAGCAGCCAAGATGGCGAGACGTCGTGGGACAGCTATGGCTACACCTTC.

CDR3 in amino acids: CASSLDRGARTDTQYF. The CDR3 bases are TGTGCCAGCAGCTTAGATAGGGGGGCCCGCACAGATACGCAGTATTTT. The genes are TRBV7-8 and TRBJ2-3, with D perhaps TRBD1 or TRBD2 (6 bases each). With 1 base removed from V and 1 base from J, the gap between germline ends came to 12 bases. Germline V gene lookup returns CDR1 SGHVS and CDR2 FQNEAQ. The CDR3 is made up of 16 amino acids.

J is TRBJ2-2 and V is TRBV6-6, with 7 positions matching TRBD1. V shed 5 bases and J 7 bases; nucleotides not matched to a gene: 10. There are 15 residues in the CDR3. CDR1 MNHNY and CDR2 SVGAGI come from the germline V gene (reference sequence). CDR3 in amino acids: CASSATGYGDGELFF. The CDR3 DNA sequence: TGTGCCAGCAGTGCGACAGGGTATGGGGACGGGGAGCTGTTTTTT.

The rearrangement uses TRBV11-2 and TRBJ2-2, with D uncertain. This CDR3 comprises 12 residues. From germline, CDR1 is SGHAT and CDR2 FQNNGV. Trimming removed 7 bases at V and 6 bases at J, with 9 bases between. The CDR3 spells CASNKDAGELFF. The CDR3 DNA reads TGTGCCAGCAACAAAGACGCCGGGGAGCTGTTTTTT.

The rearrangement uses TRBV28 and TRBJ2-6; D remains ambiguous. With 3 bases removed from V and 4 bases from J, the gap between germline ends came to 7 bases. From germline, CDR1 is MDHEN and CDR2 SYDVKM. The CDR3 loop spans 14 amino acids. CDR3 region: CASSLSEGANVLTF. The DNA of the CDR3 is TGTGCCAGCAGTTTGTCGGAAGGGGCCAACGTCCTGACTTTC.

The chain employs TRBV19 and TRBJ1-5, with D perhaps TRBD1 (6 bases). This CDR3 comprises 14 residues. CDR1 is LNHDA, CDR2 SQIVND, per germline (reference sequence). V was shortened by 3 bases and J by 6 bases, with 12 bases between the two germline ends. This CDR3 is CASSIRGASQPQHF. DNA for the CDR3: TGTGCCAGTAGTATTCGGGGGGCTAGTCAGCCCCAGCATTTT. Using reference TRBV19 and TRBJ1-5 for the parts outside the CDR3, the full variable domain is DGGITQSPKYLFRKEGQNVTLSCEQNLNHDAMYWYRQDPGQGLRLIYYSQIVNDFQKGDIAEGYSVSREKKESFPLTVTSAQKNPTAFYLCASSIRGASQPQHFGDGTRLSIL.

This clone was counted once. The chain links TRBV4-1 to TRBJ2-1; D gene unclear. The CDR3 totals 14 residues. Trimming stripped 1 base from V and 9 bases from J, with 13 bases between. The germline V gene encodes CDR1 MGHRA and CDR2 YSYEKL. CDR3 sequence reads: CASSQGGYLSEQFF. CDR3 nucleotides: TGCGCCAGCAGCCAAGGGGGTTACCTCAGTGAGCAGTTCTTC.